These 20 T cell receptor beta chains were sequenced from one sample in a study of CD8 T cells in Susac syndrome. Reverse transcription of roughly 0.5 to 1 ug RNA used random hexamers. TCRdb processed the immunoSEQ multiplex PCR reads anew with MiXCR; each CDR3 protein has one entry. The sample has about 130,000 distinct CDR3 sequences; around 93% are singletons. The source material was CD8+ T cells from PBMCs. These receptors all stem from a human donor with Susac syndrome.

The chain joins TRBV20-1 to TRBJ1-2; TRBD1 agrees at 8 bases. The CDR3 is made up of 16 amino acids. V dropped 2 bases and J dropped 4; count of bases not matched to a gene: 12. CDR1 is DFQATT and CDR2 is SNEGSKA in the germline V gene (reference sequence). The CDR3 reads CSARSYRQGTGYGYTF. The DNA for the CDR3 is TGCAGTGCTAGATCATACCGGCAGGGGACAGGCTATGGCTACACCTTC.

The V and J genes are TRBV27 and TRBJ2-7, with TRBD1 identical over 9 bases. The CDR3 has 13 residues. V gave up 6 bases and J gave up 6 bases; unmatched junction bases: 6. Germline V lookup: CDR1 MNHEY, CDR2 SMNVEV (reference sequence). The CDR3 DNA reads TGTGCCAGCAGGCGGGGACAGGGCGGCGAGCAGTACTTC. This translates into CASRRGQGGEQYF.

The chain joins TRBV27 to TRBJ2-1, with a tentative D call TRBD2 (5 bases). Germline CDR1 and CDR2: MNHEY and SMNVEV (reference sequence). Trimming stripped 7 bases from V and 0 bases from J, with 7 bases between. The CDR3 totals 13 residues. CDR3 DNA: TGTGCCAGCAACGGGATCTCCTACAATGAGCAGTTCTTC. It specifies CASNGISYNEQFF.

The chain links TRBV2 to TRBJ2-4, with D unresolved. Germline CDR1 and CDR2: SNHLY and FYNNEI. V lost 1 base, J lost 6 bases, and 10 bases lay in between. The CDR3 contains 14 residues. The CDR3 sequence: CASSEGWGPNIQYF. The CDR3, as DNA: TGTGCCAGCAGTGAAGGATGGGGTCCAAACATTCAGTACTTC.

The chain links TRBV13 to TRBJ2-7; 13 bases are a match to TRBD2. The trim removed 5 bases at V and 2 bases at J, leaving 6 bases unmatched. Looked up from germline, CDR1 is PRHDT and CDR2 is FYEKMQ (reference sequence). The CDR3 sequence is 16 residues long. CDR3 DNA sequence: TGTGCCAGCAGCGGACAACTAGCGGGAGGGCCCTACGAGCAGTACTTC. This gives the protein CASSGQLAGGPYEQYF.

This clonotype was counted once. The V gene is TRBV11-3, the J gene TRBJ2-1; 11 bases agree with TRBD2. Looked up from germline, CDR1 is SGHNT and CDR2 is YENEEA. V gave up 5 bases and J gave up 8 bases; unmatched junction bases: 5. The CDR3 runs to 14 residues. The CDR3 protein is CASSDTSGSYEQFF. The CDR3 DNA reads TGTGCCAGCAGCGATACTAGCGGGAGCTATGAGCAGTTCTTC.

This clonotype appeared a single time. The CDR3 sequence is CASSQTTFTGELFF. CDR3 in DNA: TGTGCCAGCAGCCAAACGACTTTCACCGGGGAGCTGTTTTTT. V and J are TRBV13 and TRBJ2-2, with unresolved D. CDR1 and CDR2 (germline): PRHDT, FYEKMQ (reference sequence). Trimming took off 5 bases at V and 4 bases at J, with 11 bases between the two ends. The CDR3 has 14 amino acids. The variable domain in full, with the rest retrieved from reference TRBV13 and TRBJ2-2, is AAGVIQSPRHLIKEKRETATLKCYPIPRHDTVYWYQQGPGQDPQFLISFYEKMQSDKGSIPDRFSAQQFSDYHSELNMSSLELGDSALYFCASSQTTFTGELFFGEGSRLTVL.

The V and J genes are TRBV5-6 and TRBJ1-5; D perhaps matches TRBD1 (6 bases). In germline, CDR1 is SGHDT, CDR2 YYEEEE. This CDR3 region has 15 residues. V was trimmed by 1 base and J by 6 bases, leaving 14 bases between them. The CDR3 loop is CASSLRDMGSQPQHF. CDR3 nucleotide sequence: TGTGCCAGCAGCTTGCGGGACATGGGTAGTCAGCCCCAGCATTTT.

CDR3 sequence reads: CASSGDRETKNIQYF. In DNA, the CDR3 is TGCGCCAGCAGCGGAGACAGGGAGACCAAAAACATTCAGTACTTC. This chain joins TRBV5-1 and TRBJ2-4; TRBD1 matches at 7 bases. Trimming removed 4 bases from V and 2 bases from J; junction bases left unmatched: 6. The germline V gene has CDR1 SGHRS and CDR2 YFSETQ. This CDR3 is 15 amino acids long.

The count of this clonotype is one. The rearrangement joins TRBV5-4 to TRBJ1-2; a possible D gene is TRBD1 (6 bases). Germline V gives CDR1 SGHNT, CDR2 YYREEE (reference sequence). This CDR3 spans 15 amino acids. V lost 0 bases to trimming and J lost 4 bases, with 13 bases between them. The CDR3 loop reads CASSLEAGVAYGYTF. The CDR3 DNA sequence: TGTGCCAGCAGCTTGGAAGCAGGGGTAGCCTATGGCTACACCTTC.

V is TRBV7-9 and J is TRBJ2-1, with D possibly TRBD2 on 5 matching bases. V gave up 5 bases and J gave up 11 bases, with 16 bases separating them. This CDR3 has 13 residues. Looked up from germline, CDR1 is SEHNR and CDR2 is FQNEAQ (reference sequence). CDR3 coding DNA: TGTGCCAGCAGCGGTTCCCTGAGGGAAAAGCAGTTCTTC. Encoded protein: CASSGSLREKQFF.

The J gene is TRBJ1-4, the V gene TRBV29-1, with D possibly matching TRBD1 (5 bases). V was shortened by 1 base and J by 7 bases, with 13 bases between the two germline ends. Germline V lookup: CDR1 SQVTM, CDR2 ANQGSEA. The CDR3 is 14 residues long. DNA of the CDR3: TGCAGCGTTGAAGCGACATCTGGGGGTGAAAAACTGTTTTTT. This sequence encodes CSVEATSGGEKLFF.

The table lists this clonotype with a count of one. The gene calls are TRBV6-1 and TRBJ2-4; D is undetermined. This CDR3 spans 14 amino acids. Trimming stripped 3 bases from V and 0 bases from J, with 6 bases between. Per germline, CDR1 MNHNS and CDR2 SASEGT. The CDR3 sequence: CASSDGLAKNIQYF. The DNA for the CDR3 is TGTGCCAGCAGTGACGGGTTAGCCAAAAACATTCAGTACTTC.

The chain uses TRBV28 and TRBJ2-5; the D call may be TRBD1 or TRBD2 (5 bases each). Trimming pared 6 bases from V and 5 bases from J, leaving 16 bases between. Germline lookup yields CDR1 MDHEN and CDR2 SYDVKM. This CDR3 has 14 amino acids. CDR3 sequence (DNA): TGTGCCAGCAGGCCACACGAGGGGTGGGAGACCCAGTACTTC. Translated: CASRPHEGWETQYF. Complete variable domain (other parts from reference TRBV28 and TRBJ2-5): DVKVTQSSRYLVKRTGEKVFLECVQDMDHENMFWYRQDPGLGLRLIYFSYDVKMKEKGDIPEGYSVSREKKERFSLILESASTNQTSMYLCASRPHEGWETQYFGPGTRLLVL.

The gene calls are TRBV12-3 or TRBV12-4 and TRBJ1-4; D unclear. This CDR3 spans 14 amino acids. V shed 5 bases and J shed 8 bases, with 15 bases lying between them. CDR3 amino acids: CASSLVGQEEKLFF. The CDR3 DNA sequence: TGTGCCAGCAGTCTCGTAGGCCAGGAGGAAAAACTGTTTTTT.

V gene TRBV25-1 combines with J gene TRBJ1-2; the D is unclear. The germline CDR1 and CDR2 sequences are MGHDK and SYGVNS. The CDR3 extends over 12 amino acids. Trimming removed 3 bases at V and 8 bases at J, with 10 bases between. Here the CDR3 DNA reads TGTGCCAGCAGTGACAGCGGGGTCGGCTACACCTTC. It specifies CASSDSGVGYTF.

The rearrangement links TRBV6-6 to TRBJ2-7; D is possibly TRBD1 (6 bases). Germline V gene lookup returns CDR1 MNHNY and CDR2 SVGAGI (reference sequence). The CDR3 loop spans 13 amino acids. With 5 bases removed from V and 4 bases from J, the gap between germline ends came to 12 bases. Here the CDR3 reads CASSPTTGYEQYF. CDR3 nucleotides: TGTGCCAGCAGTCCTACGACAGGTTACGAGCAGTACTTC.

The chain combines TRBV4-1 with TRBJ2-7; 9 bases agree with TRBD1. Losses at the gene ends were 4 bases for V and 3 bases for J; bases not matched to a gene: 13. Germline CDR1 is MGHRA and CDR2 is YSYEKL. The CDR3 extends over 17 amino acids. The CDR3, as DNA: TGCGCCAGCAGCCCGCTAACGGGGAACAGGGGGCTCTACGAGCAGTACTTC. Translation gives CASSPLTGNRGLYEQYF.

CDR3 sequence (DNA): TGCGCCAGCAGCCAAGTGGGGAGAAACAATGAGCAGTTCTTC. Amino acid sequence: CASSQVGRNNEQFF. V is TRBV4-1 and J is TRBJ2-1; D is perhaps TRBD2 (5 bases). The V gene's germline CDR1 is MGHRA and CDR2 YSYEKL. Trimming stripped 1 base from V and 5 bases from J, with 9 bases between. The CDR3 is made up of 14 amino acids.

V gene TRBV29-1 combines with J gene TRBJ1-5; 7 bases line up with TRBD1. The ends lost 8 bases at V and 0 bases at J; junction bases unmatched: 7. From germline, CDR1 is SQVTM and CDR2 ANQGSEA. The CDR3 totals 14 residues. Written as DNA, the CDR3 is TGCAGCACAAAAACAGGGGATAGCAATCAGCCCCAGCATTTT. Translated: CSTKTGDSNQPQHF.